Here is one T cell receptor (beta chain) with its context. Its antigen remains unknown. The CDR3 runs to 15 residues. Germline-derived CDR1 and CDR2 are SGHRS and YFSETQ. This sample is part of a study of T cells expressing NK-cell markers. Across the study: Obtained from sorted CD3+CD56+NKG2C+, CD3+CD56+NKG2C- and CD3+CD56-NKG2C+ T cells were the TCR beta repertoires. In the group of eight sequenced donors, seven were HCMV-seropositive and one was seronegative.

What made the TCR beta cDNA was 5'RACE template switching with UMIs. TCRdb re-analyzed the 5' RACE reads; it lists each CDR3 protein once, without DNA. Here the sample table reports about 120,000 distinct CDR3 sequences. Regarding the study as a whole: Clarity on HCMV specificity was lacking for the expanded NKG2C+ T cell clones.

The receptor comes from a woman between 18 and 69 years old in good health. The chain links TRBV5-1 to TRBJ2-7; with no DNA, the TCRdb D assignment of TRBD2 cannot be verified. Input material: blood T cells: a sorted CD56 or NKG2C T cell subset, CD4+ or CD8+ T cells, or bulk PBMC T cells (not recorded which). CDR3 amino acids: CASSLYGGQSYEQYF.